This T cell receptor (beta chain) came from a study of neurological immune-mediated disorders. Study-wide points: No CDR3 amino acid sequences recurred among expanded clones across subjects, suggesting private repertoires in all groups.

V shed 6 bases and J 8 bases; nucleotides not matched to a gene: 8. Per the germline V gene, CDR1 is SNHLY and CDR2 is FYNNEI. The CDR3 contains 13 residues. In its sample, this clonotype was seen many times. The antigen is not known. The authors made cDNA by 5'RACE with 10-nucleotide random UMIs. In TCRdb, the 5' RACE reads were re-called with MiXCR into one record per CDR3 protein. The repertoire holds roughly 30,000 distinct CDR3 sequences, with 4.6% as singletons. The starting material, 2 million PBMCs stored at -80 C, gave rise to the unsorted libraries. V is TRBV2 and J is TRBJ2-3; 7 bases fit TRBD1. Sequencing used PBMCs. The receptor was derived from a young man in good health. CDR3 sequence (DNA): TGTGCCAGCAGAAAGGGGGCAGTATTTACGCAGTATTTT. Protein: CASRKGAVFTQYF.